Listed here are 23 T cell receptor beta chains from one sample, sequenced in a study of a mutant IDH1 vaccine in newly diagnosed glioma. These TCRs are of unknown antigen specificity. The time point was: week 35, safety follow-up. Each dose delivered 300 ug of mutant IDH1 20-mer peptide subcutaneously with imiquimod. Measured with immunoSEQ multiplex PCR; TCRdb has only the in-frame clones, and not every one. Of some 44,000 clones listed, 65% to 90% were seen once; the top ten hold about 4.6%. The specimen comprised PBMCs, sampled from a glioma patient whose treatment included an IDH1 peptide vaccine. The receptors stem from a woman aged 45-65 years with glioma.

This sequence joins TRBV10-3 and TRBJ2-7, with D maybe TRBD1 (5 bases). CDR3 length: 12 amino acids. The V end was cut by 0 bases, the J end by 6 bases, with 6 bases between. Germline lookup yields CDR1 ENHRY and CDR2 SYGVKD. CDR3 in DNA: TGTGCCATCAGTGAGTCAAGGGGCGAGCAGTACTTC. It codes for CAISESRGEQYF.

This clone was picked up a small number of times. The chain employs TRBV6-1 and TRBJ2-3; 15 positions match TRBD2. Germline loops: CDR1 MNHNS, CDR2 SASEGT. The CDR3 has 15 amino acids. Trimming at V came to 4 bases and at J to 4 bases, leaving 0 bases not matched to a gene. Here the CDR3 reads CASSGTSGGADTQYF. DNA of the CDR3: TGTGCCAGCAGTGGGACTAGCGGGGGGGCAGATACGCAGTATTTT.

The rearrangement links TRBV29-1 to TRBJ1-1, with D hard to call. Germline CDR1 SQVTM, CDR2 ANQGSEA. V shed 2 bases and J shed 5 bases, with 12 bases lying between them. The CDR3 sequence is 13 residues long. The CDR3, as DNA: TGCAGCGTTGAAATGGGTGGGAGGACTGAAGCTTTCTTT. Encoded protein: CSVEMGGRTEAFF.

The V gene is TRBV2, the J gene TRBJ2-3; D uncertain. This CDR3 contains 16 residues. From germline, CDR1 is SNHLY and CDR2 FYNNEI. Trimming pared 2 bases from V and 0 bases from J, leaving 12 bases between. CDR3 residues: CASSELSTSSTDTQYF. CDR3 DNA sequence: TGTGCCAGCAGTGAATTGTCTACATCTAGCACAGATACGCAGTATTTT.

This chain joins TRBV5-1 and TRBJ2-2, with 9 bases lining up with TRBD1. CDR1 is SGHRS, CDR2 YFSETQ, per germline. There are 15 residues in the CDR3. The V segment lost 2 bases and the J segment 3 bases; nucleotides outside the gene matches: 2. The CDR3, as DNA: TGCGCCAGCAGCTTTACAGGGGGCCACACCGGGGAGCTGTTTTTT. Translated: CASSFTGGHTGELFF.

The V call is TRBV5-6, the J call TRBJ2-5, with D possibly being TRBD2 (5 bases). The CDR3 loop spans 15 amino acids. Germline assignment: CDR1 SGHDT and CDR2 YYEEEE. Trimming removed 4 bases at V and 2 bases at J, with 15 bases between. The CDR3 DNA reads TGTGCCAGCAGCCCTACTAGGACGATACAAGAGACCCAGTACTTC. Its protein product is CASSPTRTIQETQYF.

V is TRBV25-1 and J is TRBJ2-3; the D is unclear. Germline CDR1 is MGHDK and CDR2 is SYGVNS. Trimming cost V 1 base and J 6 bases, with 14 bases left between them. CDR3 size: 15 residues. Written as DNA, the CDR3 is TGTGCCAGCAGTGAATTCGGCAGCCCTCCCGATACGCAGTATTTT. The encoded protein is CASSEFGSPPDTQYF.

The chain links TRBV21-1 to TRBJ2-3. TRBV21-1 is termed a pseudogene. This CDR3 has 12 residues. This CDR3 reads CASSEYTDTQYF. The CDR3 region has the DNA TGTGCCAGCTCAGAGTACACAGATACGCAGTATTTT.

This rearrangement joins TRBV6-1 to TRBJ1-3; D is unclear. The germline V and J ends were trimmed by 4 bases and 0 bases, with 13 bases remaining between them. CDR1 MNHNS and CDR2 SASEGT come from the germline V gene. The CDR3 is 16 residues long. CDR3 amino acids: CASSGLVGSSGNTIYF. The CDR3 DNA sequence: TGTGCCAGCAGTGGATTAGTCGGGTCCTCTGGAAACACCATATATTTT.

The CDR3 here is CASSLAGGRGHDSPLHF. CDR3 sequence (DNA): TGCGCCAGCAGCTTGGCCGGGGGCAGGGGGCATGATTCACCCCTCCACTTT. The chain links TRBV5-1 to TRBJ1-6; 8 bases map to TRBD1. Germline CDR1 SGHRS, CDR2 YFSETQ. With V trimmed by 0 bases and J by 8 bases, 10 bases remained unmatched. The CDR3 extends over 17 amino acids. The full variable domain, in which reference TRBV5-1 and TRBJ1-6 provide the parts outside the CDR3, is KAGVTQTPRYLIKTRGQQVTLSCSPISGHRSVSWYQQTPGQGLQFLFEYFSETQRNKGNFPGRFSGRQFSNSRSEMNVSTLELGDSALYLCASSLAGGRGHDSPLHFGNGTRLTVT.

This clone was recorded a few times. This chain links TRBV19 with TRBJ2-2, with a possible D match to TRBD2 (5 bases). Germline CDR1 reads LNHDA; CDR2 reads SQIVND (reference sequence). Trimming pared 5 bases from V and 7 bases from J, leaving 17 bases between. The CDR3 has 15 amino acids. CDR3 sequence: CASSWMERESGELFF. The CDR3, as DNA: TGTGCCAGTAGTTGGATGGAGAGGGAGAGCGGGGAGCTGTTTTTT.

The V gene is TRBV19, the J gene TRBJ1-1, with TRBD1 matching over 7 bases. Germline CDR1 is LNHDA and CDR2 is SQIVND (reference sequence). After removal of 5 bases from V and 0 bases from J, the junction contained 6 bases not matched to a gene. This CDR3 comprises 15 residues. CDR3 region: CASSLAGGLNTEAFF. DNA of the CDR3: TGTGCCAGTAGTTTAGCAGGGGGTTTGAACACTGAAGCTTTCTTT.

The chain links TRBV7-8 to TRBJ2-7; 8 bases are shared with TRBD1. The germline gives CDR1 SGHVS, CDR2 FQNEAQ. Unmatched junction bases numbered 5, after V lost 8 bases and J lost 5 bases. CDR3 length: 12 amino acids. The CDR3 DNA sequence: TGTGCCAGCCGGACAGGGAGCAACGAGCAGTACTTC. It translates to CASRTGSNEQYF.

The chain joins TRBV27 to TRBJ2-7; 9 positions match TRBD2. Germline V gene sequence: CDR1 MNHEY, CDR2 SMNVEV (reference sequence). Unmatched junction bases numbered 7, after V lost 3 bases and J lost 4 bases. CDR3 size: 15 residues. The CDR3 protein is CASSFLSGGLYEQYF. In DNA, the CDR3 is TGTGCCAGCAGTTTTCTTAGCGGGGGCTTGTACGAGCAGTACTTC.

This chain links TRBV9 with TRBJ1-1; TRBD1 might be the D (6 bases). The CDR3 has 14 amino acids. Germline assignment: CDR1 SGDLS and CDR2 YYNGEE. Trimming removed 4 bases from V and 0 bases from J, with 10 bases in between. This CDR3 is CASSTGQLNTEAFF. For the CDR3, the DNA is TGTGCCAGCAGCACCGGACAGCTGAACACTGAAGCTTTCTTT.

This chain links TRBV5-4 with TRBJ1-1; unclear D gene. Germline lookup yields CDR1 SGHNT and CDR2 YYREEE (reference sequence). The ends were cut back, 0 bases at V and 5 bases at J, with 8 bases in the middle. The CDR3 totals 13 residues. CDR3 amino acids: CASSLGGKTEAFF. In nucleotides, the CDR3 is TGTGCCAGCAGCTTGGGAGGGAAGACTGAAGCTTTCTTT.

This chain connects TRBV6-5 to TRBJ1-4; D unclear. The ends were cut back, 6 bases at V and 8 bases at J, with 19 bases in the middle. This CDR3 contains 15 residues. CDR1 and CDR2 from the germline V gene are MNHEY and SVGAGI. CDR3 region: CASSPLDGRVEKLFF. The CDR3 nucleotides read TGTGCCAGCAGCCCCTTGGACGGGAGGGTGGAAAAACTGTTTTTT.

V is TRBV9 and J is TRBJ1-2; D uncertain. The CDR3 consists of 16 residues. Germline V lookup: CDR1 SGDLS, CDR2 YYNGEE. V was pared by 0 bases and J by 4 bases, with 16 bases between. This CDR3 is CASSVDSQPNPYGYTF. In DNA, the CDR3 is TGTGCCAGCAGCGTAGACTCCCAGCCTAACCCCTATGGCTACACCTTC.

CDR3 coding DNA: TGCGCCAGCAGCCAAGAAGGGGCCTTGAACACTGAAGCTTTCTTT. The encoded protein is CASSQEGALNTEAFF. This chain links TRBV4-1 with TRBJ1-1, with a tentative D call TRBD1 (5 bases). Trimming took 0 bases from V and 0 from J, leaving 8 bases between them. The length of the CDR3 is 15 residues. Germline V CDR1 and CDR2: MGHRA, YSYEKL.

The chain joins TRBV6-5 to TRBJ2-3; 7 nucleotides line up with TRBD1. The germline gives CDR1 MNHEY, CDR2 SVGAGI. CDR3 length equals 15 residues. V shed 6 bases, J shed 5 bases, and the junction held 11 bases outside the gene matches. The CDR3 DNA is TGTGCCAGCAGCCCCGTGACAGGGTGGGTAGATACGCAGTATTTT. The encoded protein is CASSPVTGWVDTQYF.

The rearrangement links TRBV9 to TRBJ2-5; 11 positions agree with TRBD2. The length of the CDR3 is 16 residues. Germline values: CDR1 SGDLS, CDR2 YYNGEE. Trimming removed 0 bases from V and 4 bases from J; junction bases left unmatched: 5. The CDR3 spells CASSVDLAGGVETQYF. CDR3 DNA sequence: TGTGCCAGCAGCGTAGATCTAGCGGGGGGTGTAGAGACCCAGTACTTC.

The V gene is TRBV27, the J gene TRBJ2-7; 9 positions agree with TRBD1. Trimming took 2 bases from V and 6 from J; bases not matched to a gene: 5. Germline V gene lookup returns CDR1 MNHEY and CDR2 SMNVEV (reference sequence). The CDR3 extends over 14 amino acids. As DNA, the CDR3 is TGTGCCAGCAGTTTAATACAGGGGGCAGGCGAGCAGTACTTC. Translating it yields CASSLIQGAGEQYF.

The chain is built from TRBV6-5 and TRBJ1-2, with 7 bases aligning to TRBD1. The ends lost 4 bases at V and 6 bases at J; junction bases unmatched: 5. Germline CDR1 is MNHEY and CDR2 is SVGAGI. The CDR3 runs to 13 residues. DNA of the CDR3: TGTGCCAGCAGTTTCCGGACAGGCGATGGCTACACCTTC. Protein: CASSFRTGDGYTF.